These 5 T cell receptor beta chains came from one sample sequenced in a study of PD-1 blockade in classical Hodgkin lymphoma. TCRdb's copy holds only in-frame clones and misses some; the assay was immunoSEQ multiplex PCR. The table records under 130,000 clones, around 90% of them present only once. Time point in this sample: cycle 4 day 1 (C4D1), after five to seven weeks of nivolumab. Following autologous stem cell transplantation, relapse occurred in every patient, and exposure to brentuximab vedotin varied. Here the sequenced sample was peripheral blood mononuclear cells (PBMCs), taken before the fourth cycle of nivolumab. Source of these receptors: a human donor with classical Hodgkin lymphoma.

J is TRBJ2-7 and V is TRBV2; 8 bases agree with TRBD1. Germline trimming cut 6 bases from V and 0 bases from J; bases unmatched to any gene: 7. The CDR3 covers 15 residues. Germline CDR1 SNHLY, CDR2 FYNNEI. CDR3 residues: CASSAADRDSYEQYF. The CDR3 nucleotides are TGTGCCAGCAGCGCCGCGGACAGGGACTCCTACGAGCAGTACTTC.

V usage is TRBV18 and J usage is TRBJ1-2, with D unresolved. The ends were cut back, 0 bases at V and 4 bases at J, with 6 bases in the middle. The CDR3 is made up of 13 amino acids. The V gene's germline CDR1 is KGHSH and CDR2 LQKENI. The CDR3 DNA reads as TGTGCCAGCTCACCACCCCTGGTCTATGGCTACACCTTC. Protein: CASSPPLVYGYTF.

For the CDR3, the DNA is TGTGCCAGCAGCCCCGACAGGGCCAGCTACGAGCAGTACTTC. Protein sequence: CASSPDRASYEQYF. V is TRBV5-6 and J is TRBJ2-7, with TRBD1 identical over 7 bases. The trim removed 4 bases at V and 3 bases at J, leaving 7 bases unmatched. This CDR3 has 14 amino acids. Germline V gene data show CDR1 as SGHDT and CDR2 as YYEEEE.

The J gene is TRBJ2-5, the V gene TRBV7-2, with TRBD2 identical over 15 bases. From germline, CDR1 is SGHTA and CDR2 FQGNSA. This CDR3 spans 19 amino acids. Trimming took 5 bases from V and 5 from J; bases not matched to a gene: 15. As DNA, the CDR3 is TGTGCCAGCAGCCTAGGAGGACTAGCGGGAGGGCCGGGATGGGAGACCCAGTACTTC. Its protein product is CASSLGGLAGGPGWETQYF.

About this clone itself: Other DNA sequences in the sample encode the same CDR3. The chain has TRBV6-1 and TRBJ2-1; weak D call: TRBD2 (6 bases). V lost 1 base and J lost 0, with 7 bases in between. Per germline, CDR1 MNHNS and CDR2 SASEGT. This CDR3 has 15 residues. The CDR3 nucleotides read TGTGCCAGCAGTGAAGTGGGGGGCTCCTACAATGAGCAGTTCTTC. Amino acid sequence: CASSEVGGSYNEQFF.